This T cell receptor beta chain was profiled in a study of T cell repertoires in cytomegalovirus infection. Whole-study context: TCR beta signatures that were public indicated CMV infection and matching HLA type. Study-wide results and caveats: Adding up the frequency of public TCR beta families identified people who carried CMV plus the relevant HLA.

Germline CDR1 and CDR2: SEHNR and FQNEAQ (reference sequence). The V and J ends lost 4 bases and 6 bases respectively, with 7 bases between them. This CDR3 is built from 12 residues. In TCRdb, the reads were re-called with MiXCR into one record per CDR3 protein. The profile shows about 770,000 distinct CDR3 sequences, roughly 29% of them singletons. A few counts support this clonotype. What it binds is unknown. V gene TRBV7-9 combines with J gene TRBJ2-1, with D possibly matching TRBD1 (6 bases). The sequence came from a human donor in good health (CMV status not recorded). Some clones in this sample may be carry-over from other donors' samples. The specimen was cultured CD8+ T cells from PBMCs, collected from culture after CMV antigen stimulation. The CDR3 coding sequence is TGTGCCAGCAGCTGGGACACCAATGAGCAGTTCTTC. Protein: CASSWDTNEQFF.